This record concerns one T cell receptor beta chain sequence. Clones were sequenced by immunoSEQ multiplex PCR, and TCRdb holds only the in-frame ones, with some missing. The sample shows about 110,000 clones, 60% to 85% of them seen only once. Trimming cost V 3 bases and J 2 bases, with 15 bases left between them. The CDR3 covers 15 residues. The V gene's germline CDR1 is SGHDT and CDR2 YYEEEE. This sample is part of a study of blood T cell repertoires in COVID-19. Study as a whole: COVID-19 samples from acute and convalescent phases originated in the United States, Italy and Spain.

Material: peripheral blood. The TCR comes from a woman aged 40-49 years with acute or convalescent COVID-19. The V call is TRBV5-6, the J call TRBJ2-7; D is perhaps TRBD1 (8 bases). The CDR3 coding sequence is TGTGCCAGCAGCTGGGAGGGGACAGGCGCCTACGAGCAGTACTTC. Its protein product is CASSWEGTGAYEQYF.